Listed below are T cell receptor beta chains from one sample, sequenced in a study of blood T cell repertoires in COVID-19. The method was immunoSEQ multiplex PCR; TCRdb's version includes in-frame clones alone and lacks a portion of them. The data show about 210,000 clones, around 84% seen once. Sequenced input: peripheral blood. Every receptor here comes from a woman at least 80 years old with acute or convalescent COVID-19. The CDR3 runs from the conserved cysteine through the conserved F or W. Each record gives: CDR3 DNA, CDR3 protein, CDR3 length, J gene, clone size, V gene, D gene. D genes are given only for firm matches. The size of a clone is reported for some rows only, either as once, few or many, or as a class for expanded clones.

DNA: TGTGCCAGCAGCTTATCTCGGACTAGCCCCACGACCGGGGAGCTGTTTTTT
CDR3: CASSLSRTSPTTGELFF
length: 17
J: TRBJ2-2
size: once
V: TRBV7-2
D: TRBD2

DNA: TGTGCCAGCAGTTCCCGCGGGACGGAACTGTTTTTT
CDR3: CASSSRGTELFF
length: 12
J: TRBJ1-4
size: few
V: TRBV27
D: NA

DNA: TGTGCCAGCAGCTTTATAGGGACAGGAGGGGAGACCCAGTACTTC
CDR3: CASSFIGTGGETQYF
length: 15
J: TRBJ2-5
size: NA
V: TRBV5-6
D: TRBD1

DNA: TGCGCCAGCAGCCAGGGACAGGATAATTCACCCCTCCACTTT
CDR3: CASSQGQDNSPLHF
length: 14
J: TRBJ1-6
size: NA
V: TRBV5-1
D: TRBD1

DNA: TGTGCCAGCAGTTACCCCGGGACAGGGTTGAACACTGAAGCTTTCTTT
CDR3: CASSYPGTGLNTEAFF
length: 16
J: TRBJ1-1
size: NA
V: TRBV6-2/TRBV6-3
D: TRBD1

DNA: TGTGCCAGCAGTTTATTAGGTGATACTAGCGGGATTTTCGCAGGGGAGCAGTACTTC
CDR3: CASSLLGDTSGIFAGEQYF
length: 19
J: TRBJ2-7
size: NA
V: TRBV27
D: TRBD2

DNA: TGCGCCAGCAGCTGGGGCTACACCGATGAGCAGTTCTTC
CDR3: CASSWGYTDEQFF
length: 13
J: TRBJ2-1
size: many
V: TRBV5-1
D: NA

DNA: TGTGCCAGCAGTCCTGACAGAAATCAGCCCCAGCATTTT
CDR3: CASSPDRNQPQHF
length: 13
J: TRBJ1-5
size: NA
V: TRBV27
D: NA

DNA: TGTGCCAGCAGTACCGGACAGGGTTGGGGCTACACCTTC
CDR3: CASSTGQGWGYTF
length: 13
J: TRBJ1-2
size: NA
V: TRBV6-6
D: TRBD1

DNA: TGTGCCAGCAGCTCGGGACAGAGAGAAGCTTTCTTT
CDR3: CASSSGQREAFF
length: 12
J: TRBJ1-1
size: NA
V: TRBV11-3
D: TRBD1

DNA: TGTGCCAGCAGCCCCAGCGGGACCCGAGTCCCAGATACGCAGTATTTT
CDR3: CASSPSGTRVPDTQYF
length: 16
J: TRBJ2-3
size: NA
V: TRBV5-4
D: TRBD2

DNA: TGTGCCAGCAGCTCCTCCCGGGACAGGGGAACGGGCGGCTACACCTTC
CDR3: CASSSSRDRGTGGYTF
length: 16
J: TRBJ1-2
size: NA
V: TRBV5-6
D: TRBD1

DNA: TGCGCCAGCAGTGCCTCCCGACGAGGGGGCCTTGAAGCTTTCTTT
CDR3: CASSASRRGGLEAFF
length: 15
J: TRBJ1-1
size: NA
V: TRBV10-1
D: TRBD1

DNA: TGTGCCAGCAGCATGCTAGCGGGAGAACGGTATGAGCAGTTCTTC
CDR3: CASSMLAGERYEQFF
length: 15
J: TRBJ2-1
size: NA
V: TRBV9
D: TRBD2

DNA: TGTGCCACCAGTGATGCAGGGGGCAGGGCCCAGCATTTT
CDR3: CATSDAGGRAQHF
length: 13
J: TRBJ1-5
size: NA
V: TRBV24-1
D: TRBD1

DNA: TGTGCCAGCAGCCTGAGTAGCCTTATCTCCTACAATGAGCAGTTCTTC
CDR3: CASSLSSLISYNEQFF
length: 16
J: TRBJ2-1
size: NA
V: TRBV3-1/TRBV3-2
D: NA

DNA: TGTGCCAGCAGCTTGGACCAGGGACAGCCCCAGCATTTT
CDR3: CASSLDQGQPQHF
length: 13
J: TRBJ1-5
size: NA
V: TRBV5-4
D: NA

DNA: TGCGCCAGCAGCACCGGACTAGCGGAAACAGATACGCAGTATTTT
CDR3: CASSTGLAETDTQYF
length: 15
J: TRBJ2-3
size: NA
V: TRBV5-1
D: TRBD2

DNA: TGTGCCAGCAGCCGGGACAGGGATACCGGGGAGCTGTTTTTT
CDR3: CASSRDRDTGELFF
length: 14
J: TRBJ2-2
size: once
V: TRBV6-4
D: TRBD1

DNA: TGTGCCAGCAGTTACTCCATCTTAGGGACAACCGAGCAGTACTTC
CDR3: CASSYSILGTTEQYF
length: 15
J: TRBJ2-7
size: NA
V: TRBV6-5
D: NA

DNA: TGTGCCTGGAGTGAGACAGGGCTCTATGGCTACACCTTC
CDR3: CAWSETGLYGYTF
length: 13
J: TRBJ1-2
size: NA
V: TRBV30
D: TRBD1

DNA: TGTGCCAGCAGCACAGGGGATCAAGAGACCCAGTACTTC
CDR3: CASSTGDQETQYF
length: 13
J: TRBJ2-5
size: NA
V: TRBV5-4
D: TRBD1

DNA: TGTGCCAGCAGCCGACTAGCGGGAGAGACCCAGTACTTC
CDR3: CASSRLAGETQYF
length: 13
J: TRBJ2-5
size: NA
V: TRBV6-2/TRBV6-3
D: TRBD2

DNA: TGTGCCAGCTCACCGGCGGCAGAGCTCTATGGCTACACCTTC
CDR3: CASSPAAELYGYTF
length: 14
J: TRBJ1-2
size: NA
V: TRBV18
D: NA

DNA: TGTGCCAGCTCACCACCATGGGGCGTTGGGAACACTGAAGCTTTCTTT
CDR3: CASSPPWGVGNTEAFF
length: 16
J: TRBJ1-1
size: NA
V: TRBV18
D: NA

DNA: TGCAGCGTTGGCCAGGGGGTATCAGAGACCCAGTACTTC
CDR3: CSVGQGVSETQYF
length: 13
J: TRBJ2-5
size: NA
V: TRBV29-1
D: TRBD1

DNA: TGTGCCAGCAGCTCCCAAGGACAGCCAAACACTGAAGCTTTCTTT
CDR3: CASSSQGQPNTEAFF
length: 15
J: TRBJ1-1
size: NA
V: TRBV7-2
D: NA

DNA: TGTGCCAGCAGCCTCCAAGACAGGGGATGGTCGGGTTCTGAAGCTTTCTTT
CDR3: CASSLQDRGWSGSEAFF
length: 17
J: TRBJ1-1
size: NA
V: TRBV3-1/TRBV3-2
D: TRBD1

DNA: TGTGCCAGCAGCACCGACAGGTGGGACTATGGCTACACCTTC
CDR3: CASSTDRWDYGYTF
length: 14
J: TRBJ1-2
size: NA
V: TRBV9
D: NA

DNA: TGCAGCGTAATACCGGGACAGAAATACGAGCAGTACTTC
CDR3: CSVIPGQKYEQYF
length: 13
J: TRBJ2-7
size: once
V: TRBV29-1
D: TRBD1

DNA: TGCAGCGCAATCAACGGACAGGGAGGCTATGGCTACACCTTC
CDR3: CSAINGQGGYGYTF
length: 14
J: TRBJ1-2
size: NA
V: TRBV29-1
D: TRBD1

DNA: TGTGCCAGCAGCCGGGACACGTACTACGAGCAGTACTTC
CDR3: CASSRDTYYEQYF
length: 13
J: TRBJ2-7
size: NA
V: TRBV6-2/TRBV6-3
D: NA

DNA: TGTGCCAGCAGTGCCGGGACAGGGACCTCTGGGGCCAACGTCCTGACTTTC
CDR3: CASSAGTGTSGANVLTF
length: 17
J: TRBJ2-6
size: NA
V: TRBV6-1
D: TRBD1

DNA: TGTGCCAGCAGCTCCTATAGGGGGTATACGGGCACTGAAGCTTTCTTT
CDR3: CASSSYRGYTGTEAFF
length: 16
J: TRBJ1-1
size: NA
V: TRBV7-9
D: NA

DNA: TGCGCCAGCGGAGCAACTCAGAACACTGAAGCTTTCTTT
CDR3: CASGATQNTEAFF
length: 13
J: TRBJ1-1
size: NA
V: TRBV5-1
D: NA

DNA: TGCGCCAGCAGCTTGTATTTAACCGGGGAGCTGTTTTTT
CDR3: CASSLYLTGELFF
length: 13
J: TRBJ2-2
size: NA
V: TRBV5-1
D: NA

DNA: TGTGCCAGCAGTTACGACAGGGCTGTCGGGCCCCAGCATTTT
CDR3: CASSYDRAVGPQHF
length: 14
J: TRBJ1-5
size: NA
V: TRBV6-2/TRBV6-3
D: TRBD1

DNA: TGTGCCAGCTCACCGCTAGCGGCGAACAATGAGCAGTTCTTC
CDR3: CASSPLAANNEQFF
length: 14
J: TRBJ2-1
size: NA
V: TRBV18
D: TRBD2

DNA: TGTGCCAGCAGTCCCCACGGGGAGGGGTACAATGAGCAGTTCTTC
CDR3: CASSPHGEGYNEQFF
length: 15
J: TRBJ2-1
size: few
V: TRBV27
D: TRBD2

DNA: TGCGCCAGCAGCTTGTGGACTAGCGGGAGGAAGGACACCGGGGAGCTGTTTTTT
CDR3: CASSLWTSGRKDTGELFF
length: 18
J: TRBJ2-2
size: NA
V: TRBV5-1
D: TRBD2

DNA: TGCGCCAGCAGCCAAGATAGCCCGACAGGGGAGTCTAGCACAGATACGCAGTATTTT
CDR3: CASSQDSPTGESSTDTQYF
length: 19
J: TRBJ2-3
size: NA
V: TRBV4-3
D: TRBD1

DNA: TGTGCCAGCAGCCTGAGGGGGACCCGGCAACAAGAGACCCAGTACTTC
CDR3: CASSLRGTRQQETQYF
length: 16
J: TRBJ2-5
size: few
V: TRBV3-1/TRBV3-2
D: NA

DNA: TGCGCCAGCAGCCGACGGACAGGGTTTGATGAGCAGTTCTTC
CDR3: CASSRRTGFDEQFF
length: 14
J: TRBJ2-1
size: NA
V: TRBV5-1
D: TRBD1

DNA: TGTGCCAGCAGACCCACAAGTTCCTATGGCTACACCTTC
CDR3: CASRPTSSYGYTF
length: 13
J: TRBJ1-2
size: NA
V: TRBV3-1/TRBV3-2
D: NA

DNA: TGTGCCAGCAGCCTGACAGACCAAGAGACCCAGTACTTC
CDR3: CASSLTDQETQYF
length: 13
J: TRBJ2-5
size: NA
V: TRBV6-5
D: NA

DNA: TGTGCCAGCCGGACGGGAGGGGGCTCTCGGGCCAACGTCCTGACTTTC
CDR3: CASRTGGGSRANVLTF
length: 16
J: TRBJ2-6
size: NA
V: TRBV28
D: NA

DNA: TGCGCCAGCAGCTCCTTGAGGTCCGGAGGGACTGAAGCTTTCTTT
CDR3: CASSSLRSGGTEAFF
length: 15
J: TRBJ1-1
size: NA
V: TRBV10-1
D: NA

DNA: TGTGCCAGCAGTTACTCGTATAGGGGCACTGAAGCTTTCTTT
CDR3: CASSYSYRGTEAFF
length: 14
J: TRBJ1-1
size: NA
V: TRBV6-5
D: NA

DNA: TGTGCCAGCAGCTTAGGAGGACTCTTGAGTGGGGAGACCCAGTACTTC
CDR3: CASSLGGLLSGETQYF
length: 16
J: TRBJ2-5
size: NA
V: TRBV7-2
D: NA

DNA: TGTGCCAGCAGTCCCAGACGGACAGGGGGCTCCTACGAGCAGTACTTC
CDR3: CASSPRRTGGSYEQYF
length: 16
J: TRBJ2-7
size: NA
V: TRBV28
D: TRBD1

DNA: TGTGCCAGCAGCTTAGCTGCCACACAGAAGTATGGCTACACCTTC
CDR3: CASSLAATQKYGYTF
length: 15
J: TRBJ1-2
size: once
V: TRBV7-2
D: NA

DNA: TGCAGCGTTGATGGCGGATTCACAGATACGCAGTATTTT
CDR3: CSVDGGFTDTQYF
length: 13
J: TRBJ2-3
size: once
V: TRBV29-1
D: NA

DNA: TGTGCCAGCAGCTTAGTTTCGGGGGCAGATACGCAGTATTTT
CDR3: CASSLVSGADTQYF
length: 14
J: TRBJ2-3
size: NA
V: TRBV7-8
D: NA

DNA: TGTGCCAGCAGTGAATCGCTCGTGATGGGCGGGAGCCATGAGCAGTTCTTC
CDR3: CASSESLVMGGSHEQFF
length: 17
J: TRBJ2-1
size: NA
V: TRBV2
D: TRBD2

DNA: TGCGCCAGCAGACTGCGACTAGCGGGTCGAGATACGCAGTATTTT
CDR3: CASRLRLAGRDTQYF
length: 15
J: TRBJ2-3
size: once
V: TRBV4-3
D: TRBD2

DNA: TGTGCCGGCAAGTGGGGGCTCGGCTACAATGAGCAGTTCTTC
CDR3: CAGKWGLGYNEQFF
length: 14
J: TRBJ2-1
size: NA
V: TRBV6-5
D: NA

DNA: TGCAGCGTGGCTTGGCAGGGTAATGAGCAGTTCTTC
CDR3: CSVAWQGNEQFF
length: 12
J: TRBJ2-1
size: NA
V: TRBV29-1
D: NA

DNA: TGTGCCAGCAGTTATGGACAGCCTTATAATTCACCCCTCCACTTT
CDR3: CASSYGQPYNSPLHF
length: 15
J: TRBJ1-6
size: NA
V: TRBV6-2/TRBV6-3
D: NA